Reported below is one TCR beta chain. Its specificity is not known. These data come from a study of cytomegalovirus exposure and HLA in healthy donors. Whole-study results and caveats: According to a later analysis, TCR clusters from the first cohort tended to co-occur in the 120 or so validation repertoires. Cytomegalovirus association was listed for roughly 160 TCR beta chains.

Measured with immunoSEQ multiplex PCR; TCRdb has only the in-frame clones, and not every one. This sample has 100,000 to 150,000 clones, with approximately 89% found just once. The sequence came from a young woman in good health and CMV-seronegative. Specimen: PBMCs.

The CDR3 here is CASRREARNTGELFF. The CDR3, as DNA: TGTGCCAGCAGGAGGGAGGCAAGGAACACCGGGGAGCTGTTTTTT. The rearrangement links TRBV6-4 to TRBJ2-2, with D maybe TRBD2 (6 bases). The CDR3 loop spans 15 amino acids. Per the germline V gene, CDR1 is MRHNA and CDR2 is SNTAGT. V lost 6 bases and J lost 1, with 12 bases in between.